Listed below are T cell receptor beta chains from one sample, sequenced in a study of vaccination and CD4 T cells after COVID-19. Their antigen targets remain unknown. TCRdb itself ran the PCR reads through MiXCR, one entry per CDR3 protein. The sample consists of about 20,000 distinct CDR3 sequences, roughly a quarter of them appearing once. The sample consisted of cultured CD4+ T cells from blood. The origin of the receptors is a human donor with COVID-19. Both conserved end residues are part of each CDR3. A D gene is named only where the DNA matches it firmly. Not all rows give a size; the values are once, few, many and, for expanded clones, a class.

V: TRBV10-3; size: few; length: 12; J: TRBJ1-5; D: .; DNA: TGTGCCATCAGGGACAATAATCAGCCCCAGCATTTT; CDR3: CAIRDNNQPQHF
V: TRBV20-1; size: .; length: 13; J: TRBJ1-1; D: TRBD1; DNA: TGCAGTGCTTTCAGGACAGGGGGATTTCGAGCTTTCTTT; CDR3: CSAFRTGGFRAFF
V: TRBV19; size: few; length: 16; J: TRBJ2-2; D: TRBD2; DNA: TGTGCCAGTAGAACACCCCTAGCGGGGTACACCGGGGAGCTGTTTTTT; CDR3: CASRTPLAGYTGELFF
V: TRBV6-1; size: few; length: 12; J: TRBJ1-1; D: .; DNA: TGTGCCAGCATGGGGGTGAACACTGAAGCTTTCTTT; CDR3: CASMGVNTEAFF
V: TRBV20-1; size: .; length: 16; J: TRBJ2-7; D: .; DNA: TGCAGTGCTAGGGAAACCACACGGGACAACGCCTACGAGCAGTACTTC; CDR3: CSARETTRDNAYEQYF
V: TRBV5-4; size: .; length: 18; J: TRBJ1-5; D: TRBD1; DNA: TGTGCCAGCAGCTCAGCCGGGACAGGGGCGATTAGCAATCAGCCCCAGCATTTT; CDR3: CASSSAGTGAISNQPQHF
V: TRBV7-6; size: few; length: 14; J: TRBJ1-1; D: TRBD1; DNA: TGTGCCAGCAGCATCACAGGGGGTGACACTGAAGCTTTCTTT; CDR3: CASSITGGDTEAFF
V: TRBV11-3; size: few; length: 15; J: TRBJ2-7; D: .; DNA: TGTGCCAGCAGCTTAGATTTTGGTCAGTCCTACGAGCAGTACTTC; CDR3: CASSLDFGQSYEQYF
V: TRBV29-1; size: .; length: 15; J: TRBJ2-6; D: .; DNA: TGCAGCGTTGAAGGGAGCGTATCTGGGGCCAACGTCCTGACTTTC; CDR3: CSVEGSVSGANVLTF
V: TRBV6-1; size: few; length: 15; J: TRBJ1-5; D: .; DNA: TGTGCCAGCAGCAGCGACAGCTATAGCAATCAGCCCCAGCATTTT; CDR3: CASSSDSYSNQPQHF
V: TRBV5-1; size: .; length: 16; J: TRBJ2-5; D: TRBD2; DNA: TGCGCCAGCAGCTTTACTAGCGGGGGCCTACAAGAGACCCAGTACTTC; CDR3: CASSFTSGGLQETQYF
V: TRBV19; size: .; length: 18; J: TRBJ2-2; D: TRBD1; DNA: TGTGCCAGTAGTATAAGGGGACAGCGGAACGCGAACACCGGGGAGCTGTTTTTT; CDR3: CASSIRGQRNANTGELFF
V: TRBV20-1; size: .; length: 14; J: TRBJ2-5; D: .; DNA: TGCAGTGCTAGAGGGGACCTGAGCAGAGAGACCCAGTACTTC; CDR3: CSARGDLSRETQYF
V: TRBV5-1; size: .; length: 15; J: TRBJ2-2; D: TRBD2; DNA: TGCGCCAGCACCGGGGGGACGGGGCCCACCGGGGAGCTGTTTTTT; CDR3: CASTGGTGPTGELFF
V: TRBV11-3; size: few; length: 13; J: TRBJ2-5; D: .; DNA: TGTGCCAGCAGCCGACAGGCGTGGGAGACCCAGTACTTC; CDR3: CASSRQAWETQYF
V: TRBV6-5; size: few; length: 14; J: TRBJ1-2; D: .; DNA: TGTGCCAGCAGTTACTCTTCAGCATCGTATGGCTACACCTTC; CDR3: CASSYSSASYGYTF
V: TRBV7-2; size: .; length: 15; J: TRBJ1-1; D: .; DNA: TGTGCCAGCAGCTTAGCGTGGGGTTTGTACACTGAAGCTTTCTTT; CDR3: CASSLAWGLYTEAFF
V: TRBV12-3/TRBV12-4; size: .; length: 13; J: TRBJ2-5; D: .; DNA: TGTGCCAGCAGTTTCCAGAATCCCGGGACCCAGTACTTC; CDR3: CASSFQNPGTQYF
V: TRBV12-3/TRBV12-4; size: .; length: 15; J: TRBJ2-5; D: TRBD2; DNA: TGTGCCAGCAGTTTGACTAGCGGCGGTGGAGAGACCCAGTACTTC; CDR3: CASSLTSGGGETQYF
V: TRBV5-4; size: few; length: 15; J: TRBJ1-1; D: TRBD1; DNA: TGTGCCAGCAGGGGGGACAGACGGATGAACACTGAAGCTTTCTTT; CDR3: CASRGDRRMNTEAFF
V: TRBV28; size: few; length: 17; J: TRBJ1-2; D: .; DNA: TGTGCCAGCAGAGGGGGACGACAAAACCCCATTCGGGTTGGCTACACCTTC; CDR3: CASRGGRQNPIRVGYTF
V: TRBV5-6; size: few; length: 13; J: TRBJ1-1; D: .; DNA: TGTGCCAGCAGCCGAGGGGAGTACACTGAAGCTTTCTTT; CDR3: CASSRGEYTEAFF
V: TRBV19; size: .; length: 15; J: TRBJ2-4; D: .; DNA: TGTGCCAGTAGCGCAGGGGCCTTAGCCAAAAACATTCAGTACTTC; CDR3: CASSAGALAKNIQYF
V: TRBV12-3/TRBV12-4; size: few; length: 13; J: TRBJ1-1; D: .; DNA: TGTGCCAGCAGTCCCGCAATGAACACTGAAGCTTTCTTT; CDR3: CASSPAMNTEAFF
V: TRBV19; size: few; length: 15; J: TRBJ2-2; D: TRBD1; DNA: TGTGCCAGCCAATCAGGGGGCTATTATTCCGGGGAGCTGTTTTTT; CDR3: CASQSGGYYSGELFF
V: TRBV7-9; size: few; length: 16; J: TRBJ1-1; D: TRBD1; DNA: TGTGCCAGCAGCTCAAGACAGGGCCCTTTGAACACTGAAGCTTTCTTT; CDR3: CASSSRQGPLNTEAFF
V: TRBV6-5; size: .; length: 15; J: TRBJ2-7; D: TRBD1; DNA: TGTGCCAGCAGTTACGGGACAGGGGGATCCTACGAGCAGTACTTC; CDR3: CASSYGTGGSYEQYF
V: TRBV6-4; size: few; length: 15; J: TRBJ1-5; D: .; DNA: TGTGCCAGCAGTGTGGACCCGGGGAAGAATCAGCCCCAGCATTTT; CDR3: CASSVDPGKNQPQHF
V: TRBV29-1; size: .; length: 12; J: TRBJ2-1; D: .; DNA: TGCAGCGTTGGGTCTGCTCGCAATGAGCAGTTCTTC; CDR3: CSVGSARNEQFF
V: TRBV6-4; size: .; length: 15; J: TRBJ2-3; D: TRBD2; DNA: TGTGCCAGCAGTGAAACTAGCGGGGGGGCAGATACGCAGTATTTT; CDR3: CASSETSGGADTQYF
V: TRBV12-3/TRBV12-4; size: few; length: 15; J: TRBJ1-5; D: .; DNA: TGTGCCAGCACCCTCGGGCCGGTGGGAAATCAGCCCCAGCATTTT; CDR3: CASTLGPVGNQPQHF
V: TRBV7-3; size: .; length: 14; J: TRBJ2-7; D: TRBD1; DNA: TGTGCCAGCAGCTGGGGGACAGGGGACTACGAGCAGTACTTC; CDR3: CASSWGTGDYEQYF
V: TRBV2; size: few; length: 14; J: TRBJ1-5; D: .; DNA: TGTGCCAGCAGGAAGACGGGGGTGGGCCAGCCCCAGCATTTT; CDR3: CASRKTGVGQPQHF
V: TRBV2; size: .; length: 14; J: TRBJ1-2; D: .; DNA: TGTGCCAGCAGTGAAGCTACAGGGCTCGGTGGCTACACCTTC; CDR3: CASSEATGLGGYTF
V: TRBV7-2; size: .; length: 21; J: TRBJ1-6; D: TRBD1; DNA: TGTGCCAGCAGTCACCTCGACGGGGACAGGGGGGTTAGGACCTATAATTCACCCCTCCACTTT; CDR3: CASSHLDGDRGVRTYNSPLHF
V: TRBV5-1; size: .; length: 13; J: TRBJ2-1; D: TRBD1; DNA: TGCGCCAGCAGACGGGACAGGGATAATGAGCAGTTCTTC; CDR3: CASRRDRDNEQFF
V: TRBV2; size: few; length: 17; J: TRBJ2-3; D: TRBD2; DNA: TGTGCCAGCAGTCCCCCAGGGGCGGCTAGCGGGGGGGATACGCAGTATTTT; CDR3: CASSPPGAASGGDTQYF
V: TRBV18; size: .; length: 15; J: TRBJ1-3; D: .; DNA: TGTGCCAGCTCACCGTTTGGCAGCTCTGGAAACACCATATATTTT; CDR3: CASSPFGSSGNTIYF
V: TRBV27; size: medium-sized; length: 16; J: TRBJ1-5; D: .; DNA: TGTGCCAGCAGGCCGCTGGAACGGGACCGCAATCAGCCCCAGCATTTT; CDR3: CASRPLERDRNQPQHF
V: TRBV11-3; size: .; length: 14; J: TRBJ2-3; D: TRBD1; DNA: TGTGCCAGCGTAAGCCAGGGGGAAACAGATACGCAGTATTTT; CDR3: CASVSQGETDTQYF
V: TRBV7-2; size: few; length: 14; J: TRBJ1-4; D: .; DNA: TGTGCCAGCACCCACCAGGGGTCTAATGAAAAACTGTTTTTT; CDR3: CASTHQGSNEKLFF
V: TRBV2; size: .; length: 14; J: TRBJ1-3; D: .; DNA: TGTGCCAGCAGTGACTCATTACTAGGAAACACCATATATTTT; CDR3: CASSDSLLGNTIYF
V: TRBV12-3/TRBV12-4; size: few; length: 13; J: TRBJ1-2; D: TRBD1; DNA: TGTGCCAGCAGCACGGGACAGGCGGTTGGCTACACCTTC; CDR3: CASSTGQAVGYTF
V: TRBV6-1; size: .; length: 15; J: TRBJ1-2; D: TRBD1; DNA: TGTGCCAGCACCGCGAATGGACAGGGGGACTATGGCTACACCTTC; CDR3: CASTANGQGDYGYTF
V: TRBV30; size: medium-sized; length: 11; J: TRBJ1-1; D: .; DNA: TGTGCCTGGAACAACAGAATGGAGGCTTTCTTT; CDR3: CAWNNRMEAFF
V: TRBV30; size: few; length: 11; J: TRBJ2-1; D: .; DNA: TGTGCCTGGAGTGCCAGGCTTGAGCAGTTCTTC; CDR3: CAWSARLEQFF
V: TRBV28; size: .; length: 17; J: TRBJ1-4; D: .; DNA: TGTGCCAGCACTCGCACAGGCTCAGTAACAACTAATGAAAAACTGTTTTTT; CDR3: CASTRTGSVTTNEKLFF
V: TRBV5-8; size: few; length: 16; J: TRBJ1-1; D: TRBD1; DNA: TGTGCCAGCAGCCTCGTTAGACCGGGACAGGGGTCTGAAGCTTTCTTT; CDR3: CASSLVRPGQGSEAFF
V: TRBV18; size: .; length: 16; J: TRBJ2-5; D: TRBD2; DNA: TGTGCCAGCTCACTTATCAGCGGGGGGGTTCAAGAGACCCAGTACTTC; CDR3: CASSLISGGVQETQYF
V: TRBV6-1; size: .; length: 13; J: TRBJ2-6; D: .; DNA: TGTGCCAGCATAATCTCTGGGGCCAACGTCCTGACTTTC; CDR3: CASIISGANVLTF
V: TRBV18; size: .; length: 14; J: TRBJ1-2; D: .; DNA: TGTGCCAGCTCCCGGGACGCCGGGGCCTATGGCTACACCTTC; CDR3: CASSRDAGAYGYTF
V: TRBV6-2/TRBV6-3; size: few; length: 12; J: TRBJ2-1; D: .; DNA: TGTGCCAGCAGTAAACACCACAATGAGCAGTTCTTC; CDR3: CASSKHHNEQFF
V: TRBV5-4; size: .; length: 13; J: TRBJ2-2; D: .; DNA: TGTGCCAGCGGGGGACTTAACACCGGGGAGCTGTTTTTT; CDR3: CASGGLNTGELFF
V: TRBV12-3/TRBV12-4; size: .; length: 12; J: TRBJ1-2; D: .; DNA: TGTGCCAGCAGTCCCCGCGGCTATGGCTACACCTTC; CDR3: CASSPRGYGYTF
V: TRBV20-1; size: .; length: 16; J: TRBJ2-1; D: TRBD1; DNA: TGCAGTGCTAGAGGTGGGAGACTGACAGGGGACAATGAGCAGTTCTTC; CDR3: CSARGGRLTGDNEQFF